This T cell receptor (beta chain) was sequenced for a study of T cell responses to AZD1222 COVID-19 vaccine. As regards this clone: What it binds is not known.

Overall study results and limits: It was only 6 or 7 AZD1222 recipients who were seropositive at baseline. Regions 160-218 and 743-854 held dominance among vaccine-associated CD4 TCRs, which spanned spike. Nearly half of the spike-specific TCRs reportedly recognize variant regions that carry no mutations.

Recipients boosted at about 4 weeks or about 12 weeks are pooled. Libraries were prepared by immunoSEQ multiplex PCR; TCRdb keeps only in-frame clonotypes and omits some of them. The table has tens of thousands of clones, 87% seen once. Germline trimming cut 4 bases from V and 5 bases from J; bases unmatched to any gene: 11. The CDR3 sequence is 15 residues long. CDR1 and CDR2 (germline): SGHRS, YFSETQ. The input for sequencing was peripheral blood, taken 28 days after the second AZD1222 dose. The chain links TRBV5-1 to TRBJ2-5, with 7 bases fitting TRBD1. The receptor was derived from an adult who received the AZD1222 COVID-19 vaccine. CDR3: CASSSATGIRETQYF. The CDR3 nucleotides are TGCGCCAGCAGCAGCGCGACAGGGATTCGGGAGACCCAGTACTTC.